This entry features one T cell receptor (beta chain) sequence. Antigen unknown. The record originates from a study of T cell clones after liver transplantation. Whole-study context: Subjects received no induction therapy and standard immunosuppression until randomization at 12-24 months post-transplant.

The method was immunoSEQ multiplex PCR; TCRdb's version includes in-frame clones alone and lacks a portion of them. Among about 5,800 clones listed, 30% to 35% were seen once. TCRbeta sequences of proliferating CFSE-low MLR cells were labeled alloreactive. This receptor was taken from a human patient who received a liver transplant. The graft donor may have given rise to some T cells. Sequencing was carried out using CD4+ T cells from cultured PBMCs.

This chain's CDR3 is CASSKGSAARKTYGYTF. In DNA form, the CDR3 reads TGTGCCAGCAGCAAGGGAAGTGCAGCTCGAAAGACCTATGGCTACACCTTC. J is TRBJ1-2 and V is TRBV7-4; D gene unclear. The CDR3 sequence is 17 residues long. V lost 5 bases to trimming and J lost 4 bases, with 23 bases between them. The germline V gene has CDR1 SGHVT and CDR2 SQSDAQ.